Here is one T cell receptor beta chain with its context. Its antigen remains unidentified. This sample is drawn from a study of T cell responses to AZD1222 COVID-19 vaccine. Clones were sequenced by immunoSEQ multiplex PCR, and TCRdb holds only the in-frame ones, with some missing. The data hold 90,000 to 120,000 clones, with approximately 90% observed a single time. From germline, CDR1 is MNHEY and CDR2 SMNVEV (reference sequence). The germline V and J ends were trimmed by 4 bases and 3 bases, with 9 bases remaining between them. This CDR3 contains 14 residues. Second-dose recipients at about 4 or about 12 weeks were treated as one pooled group. Study results and caveats: Spike-wide coverage was observed for vaccine-associated CD4 TCRs, with dominant responses at 160-218 and 743-854. A rise in Spike-specific TCR breadth and depth followed two AZD1222 doses. Nearly half of spike-specific TCRs reportedly go after variant regions that carry no mutations.

Sample: peripheral blood, taken 28 days after the second AZD1222 dose. The receptor was derived from an adult who received the AZD1222 COVID-19 vaccine. The J gene is TRBJ2-2, the V gene TRBV27, with D maybe TRBD1 (7 bases). CDR3 sequence: CASSSRGDTGELFF. The CDR3 DNA is TGTGCCAGCAGTTCCAGGGGGGACACCGGGGAGCTGTTTTTT.